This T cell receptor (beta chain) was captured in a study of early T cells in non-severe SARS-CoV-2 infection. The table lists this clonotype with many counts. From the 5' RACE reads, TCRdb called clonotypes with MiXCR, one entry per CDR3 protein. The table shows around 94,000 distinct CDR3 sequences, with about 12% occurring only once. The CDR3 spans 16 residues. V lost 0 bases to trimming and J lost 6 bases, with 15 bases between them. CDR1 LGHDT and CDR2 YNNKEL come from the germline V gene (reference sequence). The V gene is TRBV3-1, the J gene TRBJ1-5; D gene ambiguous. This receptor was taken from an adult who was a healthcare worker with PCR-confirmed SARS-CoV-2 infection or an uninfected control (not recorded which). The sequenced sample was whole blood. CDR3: CASSQEAPSLGQPQHF. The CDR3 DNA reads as TGTGCCAGCAGCCAAGAAGCCCCCTCCCTGGGTCAGCCCCAGCATTTT.